The clone carrying this TCR beta chain was observed a few times. What it binds is unknown. The data belong to a study of regulatory T cells in long-lasting Graves disease. Arm-PCR with iRepertoire HTBI primers amplified the CDR3 regions for these TCR beta libraries. TCRdb re-analysed the multiplex PCR reads in MiXCR, keeping a single row per CDR3 protein. Here the sample spans over 350,000 distinct CDR3 sequences, 15% being singletons. General observations from the study: Persistent patients shared 2,741 public clonotypes among themselves. Newly diagnosed patients shared fewer, at some 900.

The sample's time point: newly diagnosed GD, antithyroid drugs for less than 3 months. After RNA was extracted from PBMCs, the TCR library was made from it. The same specimen was also included in a second study, on T cells in Graves' hyperthyroidism and ophthalmopathy. According to that study: Exclusion of patients followed from uncontrolled infection, other autoimmune disease, pregnancy or lactation.

This receptor was taken from a woman in her thirties or forties with Graves disease. Source: peripheral blood mononuclear cells (PBMCs), taken at new diagnosis, from a patient treated with antithyroid drugs.

CDR3 sequence: CASSVGTPSTEAFF. The CDR3, as DNA: TGTGCCAGCAGCGTGGGGACACCCAGCACTGAAGCTTTCTTT. This sequence joins TRBV9 and TRBJ1-1; D may be TRBD1 (6 bases). V lost 2 bases to trimming and J lost 4 bases, with 12 bases between them. CDR1 and CDR2 from the germline V gene are SGDLS and YYNGEE. This CDR3 comprises 14 residues.